This T cell receptor beta chain is from a study of T-cell memory formation after mild COVID-19. This clonotype was seen at least ten times. Its target is unknown. With constant-segment primers, 5'RACE yielded cDNA libraries of TCR alpha and TCR beta that carried sample barcodes and UMIs. From the 5' RACE reads, TCRdb called clonotypes with MiXCR, one entry per CDR3 protein. The sample records 540,000 or so distinct CDR3 sequences, around 21% being singletons. Regarding the study as a whole: Whereas later expanders leaned CD4+, clones contracting day 15 to 85 showed a balanced CD4/CD8 makeup. Whether second-wave clones peaking at day 37 were SARS-CoV-2 specific went unconfirmed.

The V gene end was trimmed by 4 bases and the J gene end by 2 bases; junction bases not matched to a gene: 4. CDR3 length: 16 amino acids. Germline values: CDR1 SGHRS, CDR2 YFSETQ. This TCR derives from an adult woman who had mild COVID-19 (a few samples of this study predate the infection). Cell type and time point are not known. The sequencing input was PBMCs or a T cell subset sorted from them (not recorded which). This chain links TRBV5-1 with TRBJ2-3; 13 nucleotides line up with TRBD2. CDR3 nucleotides: TGCGCCAGCAGCCAGGGACTAGCGGGGTCCACAGATACGCAGTATTTT. As protein: CASSQGLAGSTDTQYF. The full variable domain, its missing parts supplied by reference TRBV5-1 and TRBJ2-3, is KAGVTQTPRYLIKTRGQQVTLSCSPISGHRSVSWYQQTPGQGLQFLFEYFSETQRNKGNFPGRFSGRQFSNSRSEMNVSTLELGDSALYLCASSQGLAGSTDTQYFGPGTRLTVL.